The next 24 T cell receptor beta chains were all read from a single sample in a study of a mutant IDH1 vaccine in newly diagnosed glioma. Generated by immunoSEQ multiplex PCR, the TCRdb table keeps only in-frame clones and is missing some. The table includes around 37,000 clones, roughly 78% detected once. The time point: baseline, week 1 (first vaccination visit). Treatment specified: pre-vaccination baseline after standard-of-care therapy. The sample consisted of PBMCs, taken from a glioma patient treated with radiotherapy, temozolomide or both. The receptors derive from a man aged 35 to 55 with glioma. Some clones in this sample may be carry-over from other donors' samples.

The chain joins TRBV6-5 to TRBJ2-2; D unclear. Per germline, CDR1 MNHEY and CDR2 SVGAGI. V gave up 8 bases and J gave up 0 bases, with 7 bases separating them. This CDR3 region has 13 residues. In nucleotides, the CDR3 is TGTGCCAGCTGGTATTCGAACACCGGGGAGCTGTTTTTT. It is translated as CASWYSNTGELFF.

This clone was seen once. The V call is TRBV14, the J call TRBJ1-2, with 8 positions matching TRBD1. The CDR3 is made up of 15 amino acids. Trimming removed 2 bases from V and 2 bases from J; junction bases left unmatched: 4. The V gene's germline CDR1 is SGHDN and CDR2 FVKESK. This CDR3 reads CASSQLGTGNYGYTF. In DNA, the CDR3 is TGTGCCAGCAGCCAACTTGGGACAGGAAACTATGGCTACACCTTC.

The J gene is TRBJ2-1, the V gene TRBV30; possible D gene TRBD1, 6 bases. The CDR3 runs to 14 residues. The V gene's germline CDR1 is GTSNPN and CDR2 SVGIG (reference sequence). V was shortened by 2 bases and J by 3 bases, with 11 bases between the two germline ends. CDR3 nucleotides: TGTGCCTGGAGTCCAGGGGTGAACTACAATGAGCAGTTCTTC. Translating gives CAWSPGVNYNEQFF.

This clone was counted between two and nine times. The chain joins TRBV7-2 to TRBJ2-5, with 8 nucleotides matching TRBD1. The CDR3 consists of 15 residues. Per germline, CDR1 SGHTA and CDR2 FQGNSA. V lost 7 bases and J lost 2; bases outside the gene matches: 9. Here the CDR3 DNA reads TGTGCCAGCAACCCTCGGGACAGGCGACAAGAGACCCAGTACTTC. It is translated as CASNPRDRRQETQYF. Together with reference TRBV7-2 and TRBJ2-5, the CDR3 gives the full variable domain: GAGVSQSPSNKVTEKGKDVELRCDPISGHTALYWYRQSLGQGLEFLIYFQGNSAPDKSGLPSDRFSAERTGGSVSTLTIQRTQQEDSAVYLCASNPRDRRQETQYFGPGTRLLVL.

This sequence joins TRBV11-3 and TRBJ2-3; tentatively, D is TRBD2 (6 bases). V dropped 5 bases and J dropped 2 bases, with 17 bases sitting between them. CDR1 is SGHNT, CDR2 YENEEA, per germline. CDR3 length: 16 amino acids. The CDR3 region is CASSLRTAGLTDTQYF. DNA of the CDR3: TGTGCCAGCAGCCTACGGACGGCGGGGCTCACAGATACGCAGTATTTT.

The chain joins TRBV7-2 to TRBJ2-7; weak D call: TRBD2 (7 bases). This CDR3 has 15 residues. Germline CDR1 is SGHTA and CDR2 is FQGNSA. Trimming shortened V by 4 bases and J by 4 bases, and 17 bases separated the two germline ends. CDR3 coding DNA: TGTGCCAGCAGCTCCTGGGGGGGCAGTGGATACGAGCAGTACTTC. This translates into CASSSWGGSGYEQYF.

This clone has a handful of counts. V and J are TRBV29-1 and TRBJ1-1; TRBD1 agrees at 8 bases. Per the germline V gene, CDR1 is SQVTM and CDR2 is ANQGSEA. V dropped 3 bases and J dropped 7; count of bases not matched to a gene: 7. The CDR3 is 13 residues long. The CDR3 protein is CSVDEAGGGEAFF. The DNA for the CDR3 is TGCAGCGTTGATGAGGCAGGGGGCGGTGAAGCTTTCTTT.

The sample holds a few counts of this clone. The V gene is TRBV7-2, the J gene TRBJ1-5, with D hard to call. The CDR3 consists of 13 residues. The V and J ends lost 0 bases and 4 bases respectively, with 4 bases between them. In germline, CDR1 is SGHTA, CDR2 FQGNSA. The CDR3 bases are TGTGCCAGCAGCTTAGCGGAGAATCAGCCCCAGCATTTT. Protein sequence: CASSLAENQPQHF.

The V and J genes are TRBV5-1 and TRBJ2-5, with 9 bases aligning to TRBD1. The germline gives CDR1 SGHRS, CDR2 YFSETQ. The J segment lost 3 bases and the V segment lost 6 bases, leaving 6 bases of the junction unmatched. The CDR3 has 14 residues. In DNA form, the CDR3 reads TGCGCCAGCAACACGGGACAGGGCGAAGAGACCCAGTACTTC. Its protein product is CASNTGQGEETQYF.

This clone was seen more than once but under ten times. The V call is TRBV10-3, the J call TRBJ2-2; D possibly corresponds to TRBD1 (5 bases). This CDR3 spans 16 amino acids. Germline V CDR1 and CDR2: ENHRY, SYGVKD. Deletions cut 5 bases from V and 1 base from J, with 14 bases between. The DNA of the CDR3 is TGTGCCATCAGTCCGACAGCTTACTTGAACACCGGGGAGCTGTTTTTT. It translates to CAISPTAYLNTGELFF.

The chain links TRBV30 to TRBJ1-6; unclear D gene. The ends were cut back, 0 bases at V and 8 bases at J, with 5 bases in the middle. The CDR3 runs to 12 residues. Per the germline V gene, CDR1 is GTSNPN and CDR2 is SVGIG (reference sequence). CDR3 in DNA: TGTGCCTGGAGTGTGATTCATTCACCCCTCCACTTT. Translation: CAWSVIHSPLHF. The full variable domain, with the rest looked up from reference TRBV30 and TRBJ1-6, is SQTIHQWPATLVQPVGSPLSLECTVEGTSNPNLYWYRQAAGRGLQLLFYSVGIGQISSEVPQNLSASRPQDRQFILSSKKLLLSDSGFYLCAWSVIHSPLHFGNGTRLTVT.

This clone is labeled medium-sized. V is TRBV4-1 and J is TRBJ1-1; perhaps TRBD1 as D (5 bases). There are 17 residues in the CDR3. The germline V gene encodes CDR1 MGHRA and CDR2 YSYEKL. The ends were cut back, 2 bases at V and 1 base at J, with 17 bases in the middle. CDR3 DNA sequence: TGCGCCAGCAGCCAAAAGAATAGTCCAGGGACGAACACTGAAGCTTTCTTT. Its translation is CASSQKNSPGTNTEAFF.

This chain joins TRBV7-9 and TRBJ1-5, with D unresolved. CDR1 SEHNR and CDR2 FQNEAQ come from the germline V gene (reference sequence). CDR3 length equals 13 residues. V was pared by 7 bases and J by 0 bases, with 7 bases between. The CDR3: CASTRNSNQPQHF. CDR3 DNA sequence: TGTGCCAGCACGCGGAATAGCAATCAGCCCCAGCATTTT.

The chain carries TRBV6-9 and TRBJ1-1; D is ambiguous. This CDR3 comprises 10 residues. Trimming stripped 2 bases from V and 8 bases from J, with 3 bases between. The germline CDR1 and CDR2 sequences are MNHGY and SVAAGI. The CDR3 DNA is TGTGCCAGCAGTTATCCCGAAGCTTTCTTT. It encodes CASSYPEAFF.

The V gene is TRBV29-1, the J gene TRBJ2-7, with D possibly being TRBD2 (7 bases). CDR1 SQVTM and CDR2 ANQGSEA come from the germline V gene. Trimming shortened V by 4 bases and J by 3 bases, and 16 bases separated the two germline ends. The CDR3 contains 14 residues. Here the CDR3 reads CSVVGGEEDYEQYF. The CDR3 bases are TGCAGCGTTGTAGGGGGGGAGGAAGACTACGAGCAGTACTTC.

The chain uses TRBV7-6 and TRBJ1-3; 7 positions match TRBD1. The junction had 6 bases not matched to a gene; V was cut back by 1 base and J by 3 bases. Looked up from germline, CDR1 is SGHVS and CDR2 is FNYEAQ. CDR3 size: 16 residues. The CDR3 protein is CASSLGGTELGNTIYF. The CDR3 DNA sequence: TGTGCCAGCAGCTTAGGTGGGACAGAGCTTGGAAACACCATATATTTT.

This clone was seen a single time. The J gene is TRBJ2-7, the V gene TRBV7-9; maybe TRBD1 (6 bases). CDR3 length: 14 residues. The ends were cut back, 4 bases at V and 4 bases at J, with 14 bases in the middle. Germline CDR1 SEHNR, CDR2 FQNEAQ (reference sequence). CDR3 nucleotide sequence: TGTGCCAGCAGCTCCAGGGGTTCGGGTTACGAGCAGTACTTC. It yields the protein CASSSRGSGYEQYF.

The chain recombines TRBV5-4 with TRBJ2-2; 9 bases match TRBD2. The junction had 6 bases not matched to a gene; V was cut back by 1 base and J by 5 bases. The CDR3 loop spans 16 amino acids. Looked up from germline, CDR1 is SGHNT and CDR2 is YYREEE (reference sequence). The CDR3 here is CASSLPSSGVTGELFF. In nucleotides, the CDR3 is TGTGCCAGCAGCTTGCCCTCTAGCGGGGTAACCGGGGAGCTGTTTTTT.

The chain links TRBV5-6 to TRBJ2-3; 7 positions agree with TRBD2. The trim removed 5 bases at V and 0 bases at J, leaving 6 bases unmatched. The germline V gene encodes CDR1 SGHDT and CDR2 YYEEEE. CDR3 length: 15 residues. CDR3 loop: CASRWRGSSTDTQYF. In nucleotides, the CDR3 is TGTGCCAGCAGATGGCGGGGGTCTAGCACAGATACGCAGTATTTT.

The genes are TRBV6-4 and TRBJ1-6; no reliable D call. CDR3 size: 14 residues. V lost 4 bases to trimming and J lost 7 bases, with 11 bases between them. Looked up from germline, CDR1 is MRHNA and CDR2 is SNTAGT. CDR3 coding DNA: TGTGCCAGCAGTGTTGGTCATCTCAATTCACCCCTCCACTTT. Amino acids: CASSVGHLNSPLHF.

V and J are TRBV18 and TRBJ1-3, with D hard to call. CDR3 size: 14 residues. V shed 4 bases and J shed 2 bases, with 9 bases lying between them. CDR1 is KGHSH, CDR2 LQKENI, per germline. CDR3: CASSQEAPGNTIYF. The CDR3 DNA is TGTGCCAGCTCACAAGAAGCGCCTGGAAACACCATATATTTT.

This chain uses TRBV2 with TRBJ1-2; 7 bases align to TRBD1. J lost 5 bases, V lost 6 bases, and 6 bases had no gene match. CDR3 size: 13 residues. The germline CDR1 and CDR2 sequences are SNHLY and FYNNEI. CDR3 in DNA: TGTGCCAGCAGGGGGACAGACTTATATGGCTACACCTTC. Translation gives CASRGTDLYGYTF.

This clone is judged medium-sized (0.01 to 0.1%). This chain links TRBV29-1 with TRBJ1-1, with TRBD1 matching 7 bases. The CDR3 is made up of 14 amino acids. The germline V gene has CDR1 SQVTM and CDR2 ANQGSEA. J lost 4 bases, V lost 8 bases, and 13 bases had no gene match. The CDR3 protein is CSPVFPGQITEAFF. In nucleotides, the CDR3 is TGCAGCCCCGTCTTTCCGGGACAGATCACTGAAGCTTTCTTT.

The V call is TRBV5-6, the J call TRBJ1-2; no definite D call. CDR1 SGHDT and CDR2 YYEEEE come from the germline V gene. The CDR3 extends over 14 amino acids. Trimming removed 4 bases at V and 2 bases at J, with 12 bases between. The CDR3 coding sequence is TGTGCCAGCAGCCTCATGCACAGCAACTATGGCTACACCTTC. Translation: CASSLMHSNYGYTF.